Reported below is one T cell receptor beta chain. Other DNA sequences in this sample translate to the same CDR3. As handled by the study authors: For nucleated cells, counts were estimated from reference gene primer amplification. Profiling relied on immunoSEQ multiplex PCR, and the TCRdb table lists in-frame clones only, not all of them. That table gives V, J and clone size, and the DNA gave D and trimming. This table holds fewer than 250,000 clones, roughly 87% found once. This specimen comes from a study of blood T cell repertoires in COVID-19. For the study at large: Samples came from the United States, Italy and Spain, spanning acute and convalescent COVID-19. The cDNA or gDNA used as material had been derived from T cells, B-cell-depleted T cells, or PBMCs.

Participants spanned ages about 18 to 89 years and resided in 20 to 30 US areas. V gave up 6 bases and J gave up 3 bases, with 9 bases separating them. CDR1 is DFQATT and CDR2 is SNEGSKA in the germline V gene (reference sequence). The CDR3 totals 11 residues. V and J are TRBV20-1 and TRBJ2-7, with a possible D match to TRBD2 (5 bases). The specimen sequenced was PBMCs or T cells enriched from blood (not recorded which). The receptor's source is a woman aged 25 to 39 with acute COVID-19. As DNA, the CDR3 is TGCAGTGCAGCTCGGGGCTACGAGCAGTACTTC. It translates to CSAARGYEQYF.